The next 22 T cell receptor beta chains were all read from a single sample in a study of blood T cell repertoires in COVID-19. TCRdb's copy holds only in-frame clones and misses some; the assay was immunoSEQ multiplex PCR. This sample has 200,000 to 250,000 clones, with 85% found just once. Sample: peripheral blood. The receptors were gathered from a man aged 35-49 years with acute or convalescent COVID-19.

V usage is TRBV7-3 and J usage is TRBJ2-3, with 14 bases that match TRBD2. The CDR3 loop spans 16 amino acids. CDR1 and CDR2 from the germline V gene are SGHTA and FQGTGA. Trimming at V came to 2 bases and at J to 8 bases, leaving 6 bases not matched to a gene. Here the CDR3 reads CASSLQGLAGDGTQYF. CDR3 nucleotide sequence: TGTGCCAGCAGCTTACAGGGACTAGCGGGGGATGGTACGCAGTATTTT.

The genes are TRBV9 and TRBJ1-1; D ambiguous. V lost 1 base and J lost 0, with 10 bases in between. CDR1 SGDLS and CDR2 YYNGEE come from the germline V gene. This CDR3 spans 15 amino acids. CDR3 nucleotide sequence: TGTGCCAGCAGCGTACGGGTCGACTTGAACACTGAAGCTTTCTTT. This gives the protein CASSVRVDLNTEAFF.

This clone was found once. The chain is built from TRBV5-6 and TRBJ1-3; 7 bases align to TRBD1. This CDR3 spans 15 amino acids. V gave up 2 bases and J gave up 1 base; unmatched junction bases: 3. Looked up from germline, CDR1 is SGHDT and CDR2 is YYEEEE. The CDR3 DNA reads TGTGCCAGCAGCTTAGCAGGGGGATCTGGAAACACCATATATTTT. As protein: CASSLAGGSGNTIYF. The complete variable domain, with remaining parts taken from reference TRBV5-6 and TRBJ1-3, reads DAGVTQSPTHLIKTRGQQVTLRCSPKSGHDTVSWYQQALGQGPQFIFQYYEEEERQRGNFPDRFSGHQFPNYSSELNVNALLLGDSALYLCASSLAGGSGNTIYFGEGSWLTVV.

V is TRBV14 and J is TRBJ1-4; no firm D call. V was cut by 0 bases and J by 8 bases, with 16 bases left in between. This CDR3 has 16 amino acids. Germline loops: CDR1 SGHDN, CDR2 FVKESK. The CDR3 region is CASSQDLGTAGEKLFF. CDR3 DNA sequence: TGTGCCAGCAGCCAAGATCTTGGAACAGCGGGAGAAAAACTGTTTTTT.

The V call is TRBV7-9, the J call TRBJ1-3; weak D call: TRBD1 (5 bases). V was pared by 5 bases and J by 4 bases, with 12 bases between. The CDR3 runs 14 residues. Germline V CDR1 and CDR2: SEHNR, FQNEAQ (reference sequence). CDR3 region: CASSPDRTGNTIYF. In nucleotides, the CDR3 is TGTGCCAGCAGCCCGGATAGGACAGGAAACACCATATATTTT.

This chain connects TRBV28 to TRBJ1-1, with 11 bases identical to TRBD1. The CDR3 covers 13 residues. J lost 6 bases, V lost 6 bases, and 3 bases had no gene match. In germline, CDR1 is MDHEN, CDR2 SYDVKM. DNA for the CDR3: TGTGCCAGCAGGGACAGGGGGCGCGCTGAAGCTTTCTTT. This codes for CASRDRGRAEAFF.

The gene calls are TRBV5-1 and TRBJ1-6; D perhaps matches TRBD1 (6 bases). Germline V gene sequence: CDR1 SGHRS, CDR2 YFSETQ. The CDR3 contains 18 residues. With 0 bases removed from V and 0 bases from J, the gap between germline ends came to 13 bases. CDR3 residues: CASSLAGGLFSYNSPLHF. As DNA, the CDR3 is TGCGCCAGCAGCTTGGCCGGGGGGCTGTTCTCCTATAATTCACCCCTCCACTTT.

The V gene is TRBV6-5, the J gene TRBJ1-2, with D unclear. Germline CDR1 MNHEY, CDR2 SVGAGI. This CDR3 is built from 11 residues. V dropped 9 bases and J dropped 8 bases, with 13 bases sitting between them. The CDR3 here is CARDGREGYTF. The CDR3 nucleotides read TGTGCCAGGGACGGGAGGGAAGGCTACACCTTC.

This chain connects TRBV21-1 to TRBJ1-2. TRBV21-1 counts as a pseudogene. The CDR3 extends over 13 amino acids. In DNA, the CDR3 is TGTGCCAGCAGCTCCCGACCAAGAGGGGGCTACACCTTC. This sequence encodes CASSSRPRGGYTF.

J is TRBJ1-6 and V is TRBV5-5; the match to TRBD1 covers 7 bases. This CDR3 contains 14 residues. Germline loops: CDR1 SGHKS, CDR2 YYEKEE (reference sequence). After removal of 3 bases from V and 7 bases from J, the junction contained 4 bases not matched to a gene. For the CDR3, the DNA is TGTGCCAGCAGCTATGACAGGGTGAATTCACCCCTCCACTTT. Residues: CASSYDRVNSPLHF.

This rearrangement joins TRBV25-1 to TRBJ1-2; 7 bases are shared with TRBD1. Germline trimming cut 2 bases from V and 6 bases from J; bases unmatched to any gene: 12. The length of the CDR3 is 16 residues. Germline V lookup: CDR1 MGHDK, CDR2 SYGVNS. The CDR3 DNA sequence: TGTGCCAGCAGTGAACCGGGGACAGCCCAAGGCCATGGCTACACCTTC. Its protein is CASSEPGTAQGHGYTF.

The gene calls are TRBV7-9 and TRBJ1-1; TRBD1 agrees at 7 bases. J gave up 5 bases and V 5 bases, and 14 bases lay outside the gene matches. The CDR3 sequence is 16 residues long. CDR1 is SEHNR, CDR2 FQNEAQ, per germline (reference sequence). The DNA for the CDR3 is TGTGCCAGCAGCCCGAAAGGGGGCTGGAGTGATACTGAAGCTTTCTTT. Translation gives CASSPKGGWSDTEAFF.

This clone was counted only a few times. The rearrangement links TRBV7-3 to TRBJ1-1, with D possibly being TRBD1 (6 bases). Per the germline V gene, CDR1 is SGHTA and CDR2 is FQGTGA. With 3 bases removed from V and 1 base from J, the gap between germline ends came to 12 bases. The CDR3 runs 15 residues. The CDR3 loop reads CASSLDGQRNTEAFF. Here the CDR3 DNA reads TGTGCCAGCAGCTTGGATGGACAGCGGAACACTGAAGCTTTCTTT.

The J gene is TRBJ1-2, the V gene TRBV28, with TRBD1 matching 8 bases. Losses at the gene ends were 2 bases for V and 4 bases for J; bases not matched to a gene: 3. The germline gives CDR1 MDHEN, CDR2 SYDVKM. This CDR3 has 14 amino acids. CDR3 sequence (DNA): TGTGCCAGCAGTTTACAGGGGGCGGCCTATGGCTACACCTTC. This translates into CASSLQGAAYGYTF.

This sequence joins TRBV30 and TRBJ2-6, with 7 positions matching TRBD2. The trim removed 0 bases at V and 15 bases at J, leaving 2 bases unmatched. Germline loops: CDR1 GTSNPN, CDR2 SVGIG (reference sequence). The CDR3 runs 11 residues. The CDR3 bases are TGTGCCTGGAGTGTCGGACTAGACCTGACTTTC. It codes for CAWSVGLDLTF.

About this clone: This specimen includes other DNA sequences encoding the same CDR3. The V call is TRBV11-2, the J call TRBJ1-1; 7 positions agree with TRBD1. The CDR3 spans 14 residues. Germline values: CDR1 SGHAT, CDR2 FQNNGV. V shed 5 bases, J shed 1 base, and the junction held 4 bases outside the gene matches. The CDR3 DNA reads TGTGCCAGCAGCCCCCGACAGGGGAACACTGAAGCTTTCTTT. This translates into CASSPRQGNTEAFF.

A remark on this clone: The same CDR3 is also encoded by other DNA sequences in this sample. This chain links TRBV6-5 with TRBJ1-1; D perhaps matches TRBD1 (5 bases). CDR1 MNHEY and CDR2 SVGAGI come from the germline V gene. Trimming left V 8 bases short and J 3 bases short, with 10 bases between. CDR3 length: 12 residues. The CDR3 here is CASSRGDTEAFF. The CDR3 nucleotides are TGTGCCAGCTCTCGGGGGGACACTGAAGCTTTCTTT.

The chain joins TRBV19 to TRBJ2-5, with TRBD1 matching 10 bases. Trimming took 10 bases from V and 0 from J; bases not matched to a gene: 14. The CDR3 runs to 17 residues. CDR1 and CDR2 from the germline V gene are LNHDA and SQIVND (reference sequence). This chain's CDR3 is CATPPLPGQGYQETQYF. The CDR3 DNA reads TGTGCCACCCCTCCCCTCCCGGGACAGGGGTACCAAGAGACCCAGTACTTC.

The chain has TRBV4-1 and TRBJ2-5, with 11 bases matching TRBD2. CDR1 is MGHRA, CDR2 YSYEKL, per germline. The V gene end was trimmed by 4 bases and the J gene end by 5 bases; junction bases not matched to a gene: 9. This CDR3 contains 16 residues. CDR3 DNA: TGCGCCAGCAGCCCCGTTAGCGGGGGGGCTGGGGAGACCCAGTACTTC. Translated, it gives CASSPVSGGAGETQYF.

V gene TRBV18 combines with J gene TRBJ1-1; weak D call: TRBD1 (5 bases). Germline lookup yields CDR1 KGHSH and CDR2 LQKENI. This CDR3 has 15 residues. The V and J ends lost 5 bases and 1 base respectively, with 14 bases between them. CDR3 DNA sequence: TGTGCCAGCTCAGTAGACGGACACCCGAACACTGAAGCTTTCTTT. Its protein product is CASSVDGHPNTEAFF.

The chain recombines TRBV3-1 (or the pseudogene TRBV3-2) with TRBJ2-5, with D tentatively TRBD2 (6 bases). The CDR3 is made up of 15 amino acids. V was trimmed by 0 bases and J by 6 bases, leaving 14 bases between them. Per the germline V gene, CDR1 is LGHDT and CDR2 is YNNKEL (reference sequence). CDR3 in DNA: TGTGCCAGCAGCCAAGATCTAGGAGGGGAGAAGACCCAGTACTTC. Protein: CASSQDLGGEKTQYF.

This clone has just one count. The chain has TRBV11-3 and TRBJ2-1; the match to TRBD2 covers 12 bases. Germline V CDR1 and CDR2: SGHNT, YENEEA. CDR3 size: 17 residues. V shed 1 base, J shed 4 bases, and the junction held 5 bases outside the gene matches. CDR3 sequence: CASSLGLLAGGYNEQFF. The DNA for the CDR3 is TGTGCCAGCAGCTTAGGGTTACTAGCGGGGGGATACAATGAGCAGTTCTTC.